The 2 T cell receptor beta chains presented below share a single source sample, sequenced in a study of early T cells in non-severe SARS-CoV-2 infection (dated by TCRdb to the early 2020s). The library was produced with 5' RACE. TCRdb shows the sequencer as NextSeq 500. TCRdb itself trimmed the public reads at Q25 with fastp, ran MiXCR and retained productive beta chains. Each CDR3 protein appears once, grouped with its most common genes and DNA. The sample table contains 110,000 or so distinct CDR3 sequences; only one count was recorded for roughly an eighth of them. 2.5% to 4% of the sample lies in the top ten. Input material: whole blood. These receptors all stem from an adult who was a healthcare worker with PCR-confirmed SARS-CoV-2 infection or an uninfected control (not recorded which).

The chain recombines TRBV7-8 with TRBJ2-3, with 9 bases identical to TRBD2. This CDR3 contains 17 residues. J gave up 2 bases and V 0 bases, and 6 bases lay outside the gene matches. CDR1 and CDR2 from the germline V gene are SGHVS and FQNEAQ. The CDR3 DNA is TGTGCCAGCAGCTTAGCTGCAGCGGGGGGATACACAGATACGCAGTATTTT. Protein: CASSLAAAGGYTDTQYF. Looking up the rest from reference TRBV7-8 and TRBJ2-3 gives the full variable domain: GAGVSQSPRYKVAKRGQDVALRCDPISGHVSLFWYQQALGQGPEFLTYFQNEAQLDKSGLPSDRFFAERPEGSVSTLKIQRTQQEDSAVYLCASSLAAAGGYTDTQYFGPGTRLTVL.

This CDR3 reads CASSPQGSRLLGYTF. For the CDR3, the DNA is TGTGCCAGCTCACCACAAGGATCGAGACTCCTGGGCTACACCTTC. The genes are TRBV18 and TRBJ1-2; no reliable D call. Looked up from germline, CDR1 is KGHSH and CDR2 is LQKENI. The length of the CDR3 is 15 residues. The V and J ends lost 1 base and 8 bases respectively, with 17 bases between them.